This TCR beta chain was observed in a study of blood T cell repertoires in COVID-19. Study in general: Material from acute and convalescent COVID-19 was sourced from the United States, Italy and Spain. Sample material is recorded as cDNA or gDNA derived from T cells, B-cell-depleted T cells, or PBMCs.

Per the study methods: Amplification of reference gene primers was used by the study to estimate nucleated cell counts. Only in-frame clones appear in the TCRdb table, and some are missing; sequencing was by immunoSEQ multiplex PCR. V and J calls and clone size are given by that table; D and trimming were obtained from the DNA. The table includes a few hundred thousand clones, around 91% detected once. Trimming removed 4 bases from V and 1 base from J; junction bases left unmatched: 8. The CDR3 has 16 residues. The V gene's germline CDR1 is LNHNV and CDR2 YYDKDF (reference sequence). This TCR derives from a woman aged 55-75 years with acute or convalescent COVID-19. The chain joins TRBV15 to TRBJ2-7; 9 bases map to TRBD1. The sample taken for sequencing was peripheral blood. CDR3 protein: CATSKVKTGGSYEQYF. The CDR3 DNA reads TGTGCCACCAGCAAAGTGAAGACAGGGGGGTCCTACGAGCAGTACTTC.